This T cell receptor beta chain was captured in a study of T cell responses to AZD1222 COVID-19 vaccine. Study-wide results and caveats: Reports say nearly half of spike-specific TCRs go after unmutated variant regions.

On this clone itself: What it binds is not known.

Trimming cost V 1 base and J 1 base, with 20 bases left between them. The CDR3 sequence is 19 residues long. Germline-derived CDR1 and CDR2 are SGHAT and FQNNGV. Profiled with immunoSEQ multiplex PCR; TCRdb holds only in-frame clones, not every one. The repertoire holds some 140,000 clones, with 92% as singletons. This chain links TRBV11-2 with TRBJ2-1; a possible D gene is TRBD2 (5 bases). The specimen comprised peripheral blood, sampled on day 0 of AZD1222 vaccination. The TCR originated in an adult in good health. In DNA form, the CDR3 reads TGTGCCAGCAGCTTAGTGCTAGCCAGTTATCTCAGGTCCTACAATGAGCAGTTCTTC. As protein: CASSLVLASYLRSYNEQFF.